This TCR beta chain is from a study of cytotoxic CD8 clonotypes in ibrutinib-treated CLL. Overall study results and limits: Under treatment, the uncommon public clonotypes either contracted or remained stable.

The method was immunoSEQ multiplex PCR; TCRdb's version includes in-frame clones alone and lacks a portion of them. The sample carries about 84,000 clones, around 84% recorded once. Notes on this clone: Its matching antigen is unknown.

This sequence was found in a human donor with chronic lymphocytic leukemia. Specimen: PBMCs, collected before ibrutinib treatment.

CDR3 nucleotide sequence: TGCGCCAGCAGCCAAGACAGGGTTGGCTCTGGAAACACCATATATTTT. Protein product: CASSQDRVGSGNTIYF. J is TRBJ1-3 and V is TRBV4-3; D may be TRBD1 (5 bases). Trimming took off 0 bases at V and 0 bases at J, with 9 bases between the two ends. This CDR3 is 16 amino acids long. Germline CDR1 is LGHNA and CDR2 is YSLEER.